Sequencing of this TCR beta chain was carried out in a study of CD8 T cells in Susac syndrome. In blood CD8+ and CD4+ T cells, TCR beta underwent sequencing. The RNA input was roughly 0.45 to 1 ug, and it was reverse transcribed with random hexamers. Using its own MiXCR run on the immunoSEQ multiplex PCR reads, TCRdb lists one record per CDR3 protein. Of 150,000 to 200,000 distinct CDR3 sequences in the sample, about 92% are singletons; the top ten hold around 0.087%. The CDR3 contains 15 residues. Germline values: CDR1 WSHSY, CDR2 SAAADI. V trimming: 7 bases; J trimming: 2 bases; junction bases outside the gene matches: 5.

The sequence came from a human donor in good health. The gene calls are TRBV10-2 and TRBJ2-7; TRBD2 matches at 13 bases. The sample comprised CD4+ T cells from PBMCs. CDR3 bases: TGCGCCAGCAAAGGGACTAGCGGGAAGACCTACGAGCAGTACTTC. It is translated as CASKGTSGKTYEQYF.